This T cell receptor beta chain originates from a study of blood T cell repertoires in COVID-19 (dated by TCRdb to about 2020). For the study in its entirety: Collaborator samples came from the United States, Italy and Spain and covered acute and convalescent phases of COVID-19. The prospective study material was composed of cDNA or gDNA derived from T cells, B-cell-depleted T cells, or PBMCs. Deeply sampled blood TCRbeta repertoires from subjects exposed to, actively infected with, or recovered from COVID-19 were included in the dataset. The repertoires were released in a freely available public database intended as a resource for research on the immune response to SARS-CoV-2. The samples were drawn from two sources: the first 160 participants of the ongoing ImmuneRACE study, and approximately 1,300 subjects contributed by 6 global collaborators. A de-identified subject ID, COVID-19 status, age in years and sex were almost always included in the sample metadata. HLA class I and class II types, where available, came from metadata supplied by the sample provider rather than from assay-based typing. Overall study results and their limits: The amount of clinical and demographic metadata varied by source and participant and was provided uncurated.

The collaborating institutions used their own protocols to collect whole blood in K2EDTA tubes. For TCRbeta analysis, collaborators shipped samples as frozen whole blood, isolated PBMCs, or DNA extracted from either of those sample types. Concerning this clone: The specificity of this receptor is unknown. Nothing much larger sits one base from this clone, and base qualities are not available.

There are 15 amino acids in the CDR3, from cysteine to phenylalanine inclusive. Of all the DNA, just the CDR3 is kept, 45 bases in frame from base 1. V is shortened by 0 bases, J by 9 bases, and the region joining them spans 13 bases. CDR1 and CDR2, per the germline V gene (reference sequence), are SGHNT and YYREEE. The immunoSEQ Assay, a bias-controlled multiplex PCR, was used to amplify TCRbeta CDR3 regions from genomic DNA. The source study handled its data this way. The number of nucleated cells in each sample was estimated from the amplification of reference gene primers within the assay. To quantify the absolute abundance of each unique TCRbeta CDR3 rearrangement, sequence reads were collapsed and filtered. For each sample, productive Simpson clonality was calculated as the square root of Simpson's diversity index across productive rearrangements. The table comes from immuneACCESS by way of TCRdb, which keeps in-frame sequences with V and J called. Part of the clones is missing from these tables; in studies checked, under half for an unresolved V gene and the rest for unknown reasons. V and J calls and clone size are as listed in that table; D and trimming were resolved from the DNA. The sample table records some 41,000 clones; less than 85% of these occur just once. The ten largest clonotypes hold approximately 4.4% of the sample.

The TCR originated in a woman in her seventies with acute or convalescent COVID-19. Material for sequencing was peripheral blood. Recombination connected TRBV5-4 to TRBJ1-6; the D gene is perhaps TRBD1, from 6 matching bases. The sequenced DNA: TGTGCCAGCAGCTTGGGGGCAGGGGCGAGTTCACCCCTCCACTTT. Translated, it gives CASSLGAGASSPLHF.